The text below deals with one T cell receptor beta chain. CDR3 length: 17 amino acids. The germline V gene has CDR1 SGHTA and CDR2 FQGTGA. V was pared by 2 bases and J by 6 bases, with 11 bases of the junction left unmatched. The sample comes from a study of T cells in localized non-small cell lung cancer. Data came from immunoSEQ multiplex PCR; TCRdb stores just in-frame clones and leaves some out. The sample includes over 30,000 clones, less than 80% of them seen just once. The source is a male donor at least 60 years old with stage II squamous cell lung carcinoma. The V gene is TRBV7-3, the J gene TRBJ2-1; 9 bases align to TRBD2. Sequencing was performed on peripheral blood, taken before any cancer treatment. The CDR3 coding sequence is TGTGCCAGCAGCTTACAGCCAGCTAGCGGGATGGCCAATGAGCAGTTCTTC. Translating it yields CASSLQPASGMANEQFF.